In this sample, the clone carrying this T cell receptor beta chain turned up once. Clones were read by immunoSEQ multiplex PCR, and TCRdb kept only the in-frame ones, dropping some. Of 1.5 million to 2.5 million clones listed, around 96% were seen once; the top ten hold roughly 1.2%. Germline V gene data show CDR1 as SGHRS and CDR2 as YFSETQ. The V gene lost 2 bases and the J gene lost 4 bases, with 15 bases spanning the gap. This CDR3 is 15 amino acids long. This specimen belongs to a study of shared clonotypes between healthy human individuals. Naive CD8 cells, CD45RO-negative and positively selected for CCR7, excluded terminally differentiated effector memory CD45RA+ cells.

The V and J genes are TRBV5-1 and TRBJ1-2, with a possible D match to TRBD1 (5 bases). Input material: naive CD8+ T cells sorted from blood. This receptor was taken from a man aged 18-30 years in good health. As DNA, the CDR3 is TGCGCCAGCAGCTTTGGGACGGATGGGGTCTATGGCTACACCTTC. It encodes CASSFGTDGVYGYTF.